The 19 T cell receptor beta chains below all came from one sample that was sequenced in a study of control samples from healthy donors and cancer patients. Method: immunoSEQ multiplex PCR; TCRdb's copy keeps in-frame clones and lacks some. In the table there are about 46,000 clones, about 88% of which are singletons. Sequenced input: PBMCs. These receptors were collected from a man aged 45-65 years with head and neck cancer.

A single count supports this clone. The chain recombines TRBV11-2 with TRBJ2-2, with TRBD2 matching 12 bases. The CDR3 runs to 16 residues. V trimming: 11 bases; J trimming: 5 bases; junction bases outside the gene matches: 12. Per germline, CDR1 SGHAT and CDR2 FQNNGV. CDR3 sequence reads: CAVPPSGRVYTGELFF. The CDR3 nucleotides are TGTGCCGTACCCCCTAGCGGGAGGGTGTATACCGGGGAGCTGTTTTTT.

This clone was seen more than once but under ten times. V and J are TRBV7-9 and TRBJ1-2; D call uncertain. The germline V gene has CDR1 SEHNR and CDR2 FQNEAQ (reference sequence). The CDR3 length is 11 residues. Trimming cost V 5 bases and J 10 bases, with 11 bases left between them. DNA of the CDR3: TGTGCCAGCAGCCCAAATTTAGACTACACCTTC. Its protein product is CASSPNLDYTF.

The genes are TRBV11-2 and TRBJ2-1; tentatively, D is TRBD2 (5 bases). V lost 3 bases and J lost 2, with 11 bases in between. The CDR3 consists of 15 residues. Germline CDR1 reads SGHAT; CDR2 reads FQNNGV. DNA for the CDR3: TGTGCCAGCAGCTTCCGGGGAATAACCTACAATGAGCAGTTCTTC. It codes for CASSFRGITYNEQFF.

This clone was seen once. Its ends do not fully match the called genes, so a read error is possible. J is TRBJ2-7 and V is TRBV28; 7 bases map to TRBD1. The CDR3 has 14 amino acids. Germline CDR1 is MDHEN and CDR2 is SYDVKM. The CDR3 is CASSRYGQDIISGF. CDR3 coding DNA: TGTGCCAGCAGTAGATACGGACAGGACATAATATCGGGGTTC.

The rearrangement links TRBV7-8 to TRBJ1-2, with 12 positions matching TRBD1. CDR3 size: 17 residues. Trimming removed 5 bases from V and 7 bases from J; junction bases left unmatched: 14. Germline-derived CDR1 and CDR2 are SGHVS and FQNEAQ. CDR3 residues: CASSPAGTGGEGSGYTF. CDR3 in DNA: TGTGCCAGCAGCCCAGCCGGGACAGGGGGCGAGGGTTCTGGCTACACCTTC.

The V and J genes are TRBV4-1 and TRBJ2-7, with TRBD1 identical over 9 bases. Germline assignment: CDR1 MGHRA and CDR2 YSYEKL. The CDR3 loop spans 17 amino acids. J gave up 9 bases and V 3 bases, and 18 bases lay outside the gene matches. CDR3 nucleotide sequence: TGCGCCAGCAGCCAGAGCCGACCTGGACAGGGGATAATTGGGCAGTACTTC. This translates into CASSQSRPGQGIIGQYF.

The CDR3 loop reads CASSQTGARSQAFF. CDR3 nucleotide sequence: TGCGCCAGCAGCCAAACAGGGGCTCGAAGTCAAGCTTTCTTT. J is TRBJ1-1 and V is TRBV4-1; 7 nucleotides align to TRBD1. The CDR3 totals 14 residues. Germline V CDR1 and CDR2: MGHRA, YSYEKL. The ends lost 2 bases at V and 9 bases at J; junction bases unmatched: 9.

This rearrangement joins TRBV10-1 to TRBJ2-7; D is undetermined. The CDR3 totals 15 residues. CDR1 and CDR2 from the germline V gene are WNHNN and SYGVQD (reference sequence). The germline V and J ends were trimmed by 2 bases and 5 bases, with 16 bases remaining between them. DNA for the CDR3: TGCGCCAGCAGTGAGAGAGGTGTCAGCGCCAACGAGCAGTACTTC. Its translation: CASSERGVSANEQYF.

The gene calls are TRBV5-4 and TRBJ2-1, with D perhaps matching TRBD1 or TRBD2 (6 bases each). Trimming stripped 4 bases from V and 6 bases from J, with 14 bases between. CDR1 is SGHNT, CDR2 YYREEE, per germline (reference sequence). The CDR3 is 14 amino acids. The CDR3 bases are TGTGCCAGCAGCCTAGGAGGGGGGCTCAATGAGCAGTTCTTC. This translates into CASSLGGGLNEQFF.

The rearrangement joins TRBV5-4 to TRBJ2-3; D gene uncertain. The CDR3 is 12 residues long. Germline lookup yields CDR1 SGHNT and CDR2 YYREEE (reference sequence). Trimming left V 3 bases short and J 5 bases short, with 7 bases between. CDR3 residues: CASSSEIDTQYF. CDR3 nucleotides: TGTGCCAGCAGCTCCGAGATAGATACGCAGTATTTT.

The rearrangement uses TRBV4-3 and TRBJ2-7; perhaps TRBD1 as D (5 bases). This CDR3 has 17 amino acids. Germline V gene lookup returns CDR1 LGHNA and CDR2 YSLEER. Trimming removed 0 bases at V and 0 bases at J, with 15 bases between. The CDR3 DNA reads TGCGCCAGCAGCCAAGATCTTTGGGGCCTGAACTCCTACGAGCAGTACTTC. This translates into CASSQDLWGLNSYEQYF.

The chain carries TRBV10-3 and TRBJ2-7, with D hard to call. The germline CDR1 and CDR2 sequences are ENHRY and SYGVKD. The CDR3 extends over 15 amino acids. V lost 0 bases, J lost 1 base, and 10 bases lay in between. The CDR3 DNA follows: TGTGCCATCAGTGAGTCCCGGGCAATTTCCTACGAGCAGTACTTC. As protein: CAISESRAISYEQYF.

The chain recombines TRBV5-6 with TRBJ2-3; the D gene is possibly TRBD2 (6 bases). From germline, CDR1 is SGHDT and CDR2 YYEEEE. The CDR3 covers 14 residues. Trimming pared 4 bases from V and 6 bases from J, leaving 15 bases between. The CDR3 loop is CASSPVKGLDTQYF. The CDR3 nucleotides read TGTGCCAGCAGCCCAGTTAAGGGACTCGATACGCAGTATTTT.

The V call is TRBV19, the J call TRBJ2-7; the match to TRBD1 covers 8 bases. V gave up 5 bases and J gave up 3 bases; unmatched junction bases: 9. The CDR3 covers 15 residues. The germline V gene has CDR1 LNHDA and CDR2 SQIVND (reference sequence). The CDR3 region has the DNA TGTGCCAGTAGTGAGTCCAGGGGGCGCTTCTACGAGCAGTACTTC. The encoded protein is CASSESRGRFYEQYF.

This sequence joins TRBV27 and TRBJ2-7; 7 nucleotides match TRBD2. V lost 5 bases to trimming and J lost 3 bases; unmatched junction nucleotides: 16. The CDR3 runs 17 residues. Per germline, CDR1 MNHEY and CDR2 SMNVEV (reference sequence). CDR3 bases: TGTGCCAGCAGTCAACAATTCACCGGACTAGTTGACTACGAGCAGTACTTC. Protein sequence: CASSQQFTGLVDYEQYF.

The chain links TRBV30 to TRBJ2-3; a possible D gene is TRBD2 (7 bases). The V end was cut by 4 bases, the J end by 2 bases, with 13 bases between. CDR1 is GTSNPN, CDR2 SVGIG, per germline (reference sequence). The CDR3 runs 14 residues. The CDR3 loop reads CAWKGRGDTDTQYF. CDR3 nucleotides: TGTGCCTGGAAAGGGAGGGGGGACACAGATACGCAGTATTTT.

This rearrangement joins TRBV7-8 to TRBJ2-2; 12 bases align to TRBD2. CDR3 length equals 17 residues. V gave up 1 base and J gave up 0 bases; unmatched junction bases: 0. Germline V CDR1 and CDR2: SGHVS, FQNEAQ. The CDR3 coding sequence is TGTGCCAGCAGCTTAGGGACTAGCGGGGCGAACACCGGGGAGCTGTTTTTT. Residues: CASSLGTSGANTGELFF.

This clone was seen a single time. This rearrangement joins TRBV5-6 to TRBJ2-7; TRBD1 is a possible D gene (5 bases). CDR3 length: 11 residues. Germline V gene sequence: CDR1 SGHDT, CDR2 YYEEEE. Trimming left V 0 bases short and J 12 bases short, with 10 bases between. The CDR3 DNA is TGTGCCAGCAGCTTGGAGGGGCTGGCGTACTTC. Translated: CASSLEGLAYF.

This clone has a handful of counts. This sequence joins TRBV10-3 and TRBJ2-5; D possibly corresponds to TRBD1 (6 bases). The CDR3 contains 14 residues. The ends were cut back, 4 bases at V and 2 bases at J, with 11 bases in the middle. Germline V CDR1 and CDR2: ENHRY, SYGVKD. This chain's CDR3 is CAISGGPRQETQYF. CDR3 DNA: TGTGCCATCAGTGGGGGGCCTAGACAAGAGACCCAGTACTTC.